The 7 T cell receptor beta chains below all came from one sample that was sequenced in a study of shared clonotypes between healthy human individuals. Here immunoSEQ multiplex PCR was the method, and the copy in TCRdb shows in-frame clones only, minus some. The table records roughly 2,300,000 clones, about nine tenths of them present only once. Sequencing was performed on naive CD4+ T cells from PBMCs. Described subset: CD45RA+ positively selected. These receptors were collected from a man aged 18 to 29 in good health. Some clones in this sample may be carry-over from other donors' samples.

The chain links TRBV18 to TRBJ1-1, with D unclear. CDR1 KGHSH and CDR2 LQKENI come from the germline V gene. This CDR3 comprises 14 residues. Trimming took off 3 bases at V and 2 bases at J, with 10 bases between the two ends. CDR3 protein: CASSPRTDNTEAFF. Written as DNA, the CDR3 is TGTGCCAGCTCACCGCGGACCGACAACACTGAAGCTTTCTTT.

J is TRBJ2-7 and V is TRBV9; 8 bases align to TRBD1. Losses at the gene ends were 4 bases for V and 5 bases for J; bases not matched to a gene: 8. The CDR3 totals 14 residues. Germline V gives CDR1 SGDLS, CDR2 YYNGEE. Here the CDR3 DNA reads TGTGCCAGCAGCCCCCGGACAGGGTTACACGAGCAGTACTTC. Protein product: CASSPRTGLHEQYF.

The gene calls are TRBV5-1 and TRBJ2-3, with D possibly being TRBD1 (5 bases). Germline assignment: CDR1 SGHRS and CDR2 YFSETQ. Deletions cut 1 base from V and 5 bases from J, with 8 bases between. The CDR3 loop spans 13 amino acids. The CDR3 here is CASSLQQGDTQYF. CDR3 nucleotide sequence: TGCGCCAGCAGCTTGCAGCAGGGAGATACGCAGTATTTT.

In DNA, the CDR3 is TGTGCCAGCAGTGACCGGTGGGGTTCGGATACGCAGTATTTT. This gives the protein CASSDRWGSDTQYF. The chain combines TRBV6-1 with TRBJ2-3; D remains ambiguous. The CDR3 runs 14 residues. CDR1 MNHNS and CDR2 SASEGT come from the germline V gene. V was shortened by 3 bases and J by 6 bases, with 13 bases between the two germline ends.

The rearrangement joins TRBV9 to TRBJ2-1; D is unresolved. Germline CDR1 is SGDLS and CDR2 is YYNGEE. Trimming stripped 0 bases from V and 1 base from J, with 8 bases between. The CDR3 contains 15 residues. The CDR3 bases are TGTGCCAGCAGCGTAGGAATAGCTTCCTACAATGAGCAGTTCTTC. It encodes CASSVGIASYNEQFF. Full variable domain (missing parts from reference TRBV9 and TRBJ2-1): DSGVTQTPKHLITATGQRVTLRCSPRSGDLSVYWYQQSLDQGLQFLIQYYNGEERAKGNILERFSAQQFPDLHSELNLSSLELGDSALYFCASSVGIASYNEQFFGPGTRLTVL.

J is TRBJ2-2 and V is TRBV18; TRBD1 matches at 11 bases. The germline gives CDR1 KGHSH, CDR2 LQKENI. Losses at the gene ends were 2 bases for V and 5 bases for J; bases not matched to a gene: 10. The CDR3 runs 18 residues. In nucleotides, the CDR3 is TGTGCCAGCTCACCAGGGATGGACAGGGGGCGCCGGACCGGGGAGCTGTTTTTT. It translates to CASSPGMDRGRRTGELFF.

In its sample, this clone was seen once. The chain joins TRBV20-1 to TRBJ2-5, with no clear D. Germline V gives CDR1 DFQATT, CDR2 SNEGSKA (reference sequence). The CDR3 covers 10 residues. CDR3 nucleotide sequence: TGCAGCATTCGGGTGGAGACCCAGTACTTC. Residues: CSIRVETQYF.